These 8 T cell receptor beta chains were sequenced from one sample in a study of tumor-infiltrating lymphocytes in primary liver carcinoma. Unsorted bulk tissue, about 19-31 mg of it, served as the source for co-extraction of RNA and DNA. From around 520 ng of total RNA, TCR beta-specific cDNA was reverse-transcribed using a constant-region primer. Slightly modified ARM-PCR, run as three nested multiplex PCR rounds, produced the TCR beta libraries. TRBV1-TRBV30 forward primers paired with a C-beta reverse primer were used in the first two PCR rounds, which ran about 11 cycles each. TCRdb passed the multiplex PCR reads through MiXCR, listing each CDR3 protein once. The top ten hold 9.3% of the sample, which has about 120,000 distinct CDR3 sequences, roughly three fifths seen once. Material for sequencing was liver tumor tissue from sampling region 1. Subset here: tumor region T1, superior pole. These receptor sequences come from an older woman with primary liver carcinoma and hepatitis B virus infection.

About this clonotype itself: The junction and the germline gene differ at one end; a read error may be behind it. The CDR3 DNA reads as TGTGCCAGCAGATTTGGTAGGGATTCACCCCACCACTTT. This sequence encodes CASRFGRDSPHHF. The rearrangement uses TRBV12-3 or TRBV12-4 and TRBJ1-6, with D unclear. The CDR3 is made up of 13 amino acids.

The chain employs TRBV18 and TRBJ2-2; D gene ambiguous. The V end was cut by 2 bases, the J end by 0 bases, with 7 bases between. The germline V gene has CDR1 KGHSH and CDR2 LQKENI. CDR3 length: 15 amino acids. CDR3 protein: CASSPKRSNTGELFF. The CDR3 nucleotides read TGTGCCAGCTCACCAAAGAGATCGAACACCGGGGAGCTGTTTTTT.

About this clonotype: No conserved phenylalanine or tryptophan is present at the end of the CDR3, so a read error is the likely explanation. The DNA is omitted, as the CDR3 cannot be located on it reliably, and the CDR3 follows TCRdb's listing. The V call is TRBV11-2, the J call TRBJ1-2. Germline V gives CDR1 SGHAT, CDR2 FQNNGV. The CDR3 has 11 amino acids, counting both end residues. The CDR3 region is CASSLRDGYNS.

This clonotype was recorded once. Being one base from a much bigger clone, this may be a read error. The rearrangement links TRBV6-6 to TRBJ1-2; 7 bases align to TRBD1. Looked up from germline, CDR1 is MNHNY and CDR2 is SVGAGI (reference sequence). The CDR3 totals 15 residues. V was clipped by 2 bases and J by 8 bases; unmatched bases: 11. The CDR3 is CASSYGSTGEDGYTF. The CDR3, as DNA: TGTGCCAGCAGTTACGGATCCACAGGGGAAGACGGCTACACCTTC.

The chain is built from TRBV12-3 or TRBV12-4 and TRBJ1-5; D uncertain. This CDR3 is 14 amino acids long. Trimming pared 2 bases from V and 5 bases from J, leaving 10 bases between. The CDR3 sequence is CASSLQAHDQPQHF. CDR3 nucleotide sequence: TGTGCCAGCAGTTTACAGGCACATGATCAGCCCCAGCATTTT.

As concerns this clonotype: Being one base from a much bigger clone, this may be a read error. This rearrangement joins TRBV2 to TRBJ1-1; D is ambiguous. Germline V gene data show CDR1 as SNHLY and CDR2 as FYNNEI. CDR3 length: 12 amino acids. The CDR3 spells CASSVGATEALF. Here the CDR3 DNA reads TGTGCCAGCAGTGTGGGAGCCACTGAAGCTCTCTTT.

A note on this clonotype: This clone may be a read error of a much larger clone one base away. V usage is TRBV28 and J usage is TRBJ1-3; D is uncertain. The CDR3 contains 13 residues. Germline V lookup: CDR1 MDHEN, CDR2 SYDVKM. CDR3 sequence reads: CANSSGPGNTIYF. The CDR3 DNA reads TGTGCCAACAGTTCCGGTCCTGGAAACACCATATATTTT.

The chain combines TRBV5-1 with TRBJ2-1, with 9 nucleotides matching TRBD1. V dropped 4 bases and J dropped 8; count of bases not matched to a gene: 7. The CDR3 runs 14 residues. Germline CDR1 SGHRS, CDR2 YFSETQ. CDR3 amino acids: CASSRTGVADEQFF. CDR3 DNA: TGCGCCAGCAGCCGGACAGGGGTTGCGGATGAGCAGTTCTTC.